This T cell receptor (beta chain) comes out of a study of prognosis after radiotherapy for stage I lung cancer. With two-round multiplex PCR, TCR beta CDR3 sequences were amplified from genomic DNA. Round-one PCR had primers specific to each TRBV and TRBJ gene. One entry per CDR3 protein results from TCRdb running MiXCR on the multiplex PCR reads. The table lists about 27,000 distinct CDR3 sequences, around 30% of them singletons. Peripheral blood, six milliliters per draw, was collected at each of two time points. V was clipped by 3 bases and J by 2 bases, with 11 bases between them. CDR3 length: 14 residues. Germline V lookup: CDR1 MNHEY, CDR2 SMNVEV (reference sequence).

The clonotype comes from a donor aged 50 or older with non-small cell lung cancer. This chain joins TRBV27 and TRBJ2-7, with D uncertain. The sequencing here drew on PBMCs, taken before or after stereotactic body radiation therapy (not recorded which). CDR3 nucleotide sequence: TGTGCCAGCAGTTTGTTTGGGCCTACCTACGAGCAGTACTTC. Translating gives CASSLFGPTYEQYF.